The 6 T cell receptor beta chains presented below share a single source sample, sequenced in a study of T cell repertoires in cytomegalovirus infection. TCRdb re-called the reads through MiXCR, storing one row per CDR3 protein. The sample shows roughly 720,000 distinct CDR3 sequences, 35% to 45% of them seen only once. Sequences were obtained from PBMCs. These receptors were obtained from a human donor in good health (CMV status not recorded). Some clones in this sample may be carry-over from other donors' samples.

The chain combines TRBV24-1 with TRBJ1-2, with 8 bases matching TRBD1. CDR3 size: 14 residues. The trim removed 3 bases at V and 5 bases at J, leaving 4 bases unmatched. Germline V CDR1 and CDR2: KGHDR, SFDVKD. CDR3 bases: TGTGCCACCAGTGATGCAGGGGGCTCGTATGGCTACACCTTC. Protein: CATSDAGGSYGYTF.

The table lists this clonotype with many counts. The CDR3 spells CASSLTSGIWDTQYF. In DNA form, the CDR3 reads TGTGCCAGCAGCCTAACTAGCGGGATCTGGGATACGCAGTATTTT. The V call is TRBV7-2, the J call TRBJ2-3; TRBD2 matches at 10 bases. Per the germline V gene, CDR1 is SGHTA and CDR2 is FQGNSA. The ends lost 5 bases at V and 6 bases at J; junction bases unmatched: 8. The CDR3 runs to 15 residues.

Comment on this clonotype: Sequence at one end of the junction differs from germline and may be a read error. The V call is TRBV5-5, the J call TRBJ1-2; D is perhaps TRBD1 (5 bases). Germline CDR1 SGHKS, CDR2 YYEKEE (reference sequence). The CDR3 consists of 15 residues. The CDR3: CDSAVGGTYNYGYTF. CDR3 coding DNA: TGTGACAGCGCCGTGGGGGGGACCTATAACTATGGCTACACCTTC.

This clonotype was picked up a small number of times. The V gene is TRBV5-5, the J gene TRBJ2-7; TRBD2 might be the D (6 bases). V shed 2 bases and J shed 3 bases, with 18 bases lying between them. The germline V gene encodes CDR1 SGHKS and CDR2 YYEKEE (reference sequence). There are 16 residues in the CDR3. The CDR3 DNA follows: TGTGCCAGCAGCTTCCTACCGGGGACTGTCCTCTACGAGCAGTACTTC. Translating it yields CASSFLPGTVLYEQYF.

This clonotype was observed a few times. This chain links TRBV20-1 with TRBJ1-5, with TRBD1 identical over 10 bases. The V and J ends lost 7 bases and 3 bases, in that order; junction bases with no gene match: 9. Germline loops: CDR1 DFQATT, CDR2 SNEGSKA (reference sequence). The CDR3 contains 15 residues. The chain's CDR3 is CSVPRDRGFNQPQHF. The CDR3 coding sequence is TGCAGTGTCCCCCGGGACAGGGGCTTCAATCAGCCCCAGCATTTT.

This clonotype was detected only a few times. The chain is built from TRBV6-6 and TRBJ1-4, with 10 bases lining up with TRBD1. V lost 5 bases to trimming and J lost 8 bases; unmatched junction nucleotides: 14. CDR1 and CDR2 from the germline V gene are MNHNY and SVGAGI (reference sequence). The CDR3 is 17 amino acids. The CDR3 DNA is TGTGCCAGCAGTGCCTTCGCCCGGACAGGGGGATCCGAAAAACTGTTTTTT. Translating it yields CASSAFARTGGSEKLFF.